This T cell receptor beta chain emerged from a study of shared T cell receptors in the human thymus. The data were produced by immunoSEQ multiplex PCR, yet TCRdb's version contains in-frame clones alone and is incomplete. Among 700,000 to 750,000 clones, 80% to 90% were seen once, and the ten largest hold more than 0.01%. The CDR3 has 15 residues. The germline gives CDR1 SEHNR, CDR2 FQNEAQ (reference sequence). Between the trimmed V and J ends, which lost 3 bases and 2 bases, there was a span of 12 bases. These data also formed part of another study, on human thymus T cells. That work adds: Thymus was obtained from resections taken during corrective heart surgery.

The sequence was obtained from a girl under three years old with a congenital heart defect. The chain employs TRBV7-9 and TRBJ2-3, with a weak D call TRBD2 (7 bases). Specimen: thymocytes. This CDR3 is CASSLLGGATDTQYF. The DNA for the CDR3 is TGTGCCAGCAGCTTGTTGGGGGGGGCCACAGATACGCAGTATTTT.